These 30 T cell receptor beta chains originate from one sample sequenced in a study of memory CD4+ T cells and cytomegalovirus serostatus. Only in-frame clones appear in the TCRdb table, and some are missing; sequencing was by immunoSEQ multiplex PCR. There are 50,000 to 65,000 clones in the sample; 60% to 80% occur only once, and around 0.83% lies in the top ten. The sort gate was single viable CD3+CD4+CD8-CD45RO+ cells for memory CD4+ T cells. Material for sequencing was memory CD4+ T cells from blood. The receptor set was obtained from an adult in good health and CMV-seronegative.

The chain links TRBV5-1 to TRBJ2-5; D possibly corresponds to TRBD1 (5 bases). The germline gives CDR1 SGHRS, CDR2 YFSETQ. Trimming pared 3 bases from V and 0 bases from J, leaving 12 bases between. The CDR3 totals 15 residues. In nucleotides, the CDR3 is TGCGCCAGCAGCTCGACAGCACCCTACCAAGAGACCCAGTACTTC. It translates to CASSSTAPYQETQYF.

As concerns this clone: This CDR3 is also generated by other DNA sequences in the sample. The chain couples TRBV19 to TRBJ2-1, with a possible D match to TRBD1 (6 bases). CDR1 LNHDA and CDR2 SQIVND come from the germline V gene (reference sequence). The V gene lost 7 bases and the J gene lost 0 bases, with 13 bases spanning the gap. The CDR3 spans 15 residues. The CDR3 DNA reads TGTGCCAGTACACTCGACAGGAGCTCCTACAATGAGCAGTTCTTC. Protein product: CASTLDRSSYNEQFF.

Here the CDR3 DNA reads TGTGCCAGCAGCCTCACCGGGGCCAACGTCCTGACTTTC. Translated: CASSLTGANVLTF. V gene TRBV14 combines with J gene TRBJ2-6, with D unclear. Per germline, CDR1 SGHDN and CDR2 FVKESK. V was pared by 4 bases and J by 4 bases, with 5 bases between. The CDR3 is 13 amino acids.

J is TRBJ1-1 and V is TRBV6-7; D not resolved. TRBV6-7 is given ORF status, its function remaining uncertain. V lost 8 bases, J lost 0 bases, and 10 bases lay in between. This CDR3 is 13 amino acids long. DNA for the CDR3: TGTGCCAGCGATCCTTTGATGAACACTGAAGCTTTCTTT. Residues: CASDPLMNTEAFF.

The gene calls are TRBV6-1 and TRBJ1-5; D not certain. Germline V lookup: CDR1 MNHNS, CDR2 SASEGT. Trimming cost V 7 bases and J 6 bases, with 19 bases left between them. The CDR3 length is 15 residues. CDR3 nucleotides: TGTGCCAGCATAAGAGGGCACCCCGACACTCAGCCCCAGCATTTT. Protein: CASIRGHPDTQPQHF.

This chain links TRBV7-2 with TRBJ1-6; D is unclear. V lost 5 bases, J lost 2 bases, and 7 bases lay in between. This CDR3 spans 14 amino acids. The V gene's germline CDR1 is SGHTA and CDR2 FQGNSA. The CDR3 DNA reads TGTGCCAGCAGCCGTTCGGCCTATAATTCACCCCTCCACTTT. It encodes CASSRSAYNSPLHF.

This clone was observed once. V and J are TRBV12-5 and TRBJ2-7, with D uncertain. Trimming pared 2 bases from V and 1 base from J, leaving 6 bases between. Germline V lookup: CDR1 LGHNT, CDR2 FRNRAP. The CDR3 loop spans 13 amino acids. The CDR3 bases are TGTGCTAGTGGTTTGACGGATTCCTACGAGCAGTACTTC. As protein: CASGLTDSYEQYF.

In its sample, this clone was seen once. The chain recombines TRBV28 with TRBJ2-7, with D maybe TRBD1 (6 bases). The CDR3 runs 14 residues. Trimming removed 4 bases from V and 2 bases from J, with 12 bases in between. Germline V gives CDR1 MDHEN, CDR2 SYDVKM. The CDR3 loop is CASSSHRVPYEQYF. The CDR3 DNA follows: TGTGCCAGCAGTTCCCACAGGGTACCCTACGAGCAGTACTTC.

The V and J genes are TRBV2 and TRBJ2-3; D is unclear. Looked up from germline, CDR1 is SNHLY and CDR2 is FYNNEI. V was shortened by 10 bases and J by 3 bases, with 8 bases between the two germline ends. CDR3 length equals 11 residues. This CDR3 reads CAILRTDTQYF. The CDR3 DNA reads TGTGCCATACTCCGAACAGATACGCAGTATTTT.

V gene TRBV7-8 combines with J gene TRBJ2-5, with D unclear. V lost 1 base to trimming and J lost 1 base, with 4 bases between them. This CDR3 has 13 amino acids. Germline CDR1 SGHVS, CDR2 FQNEAQ. The CDR3 nucleotides read TGTGCCAGCAGCTTAGGACTCCAAGAGACCCAGTACTTC. Its translation: CASSLGLQETQYF.

This clone was counted once. The chain uses TRBV4-3 and TRBJ1-1, with D tentatively TRBD1 (6 bases). The CDR3 runs to 14 residues. Germline values: CDR1 LGHNA, CDR2 YSLEER. The ends were cut back, 5 bases at V and 10 bases at J, with 20 bases in the middle. DNA of the CDR3: TGCGCCAGCAGCAGAGGGGGGACCGCGAAGCGAGCTTTCTTT. This encodes CASSRGGTAKRAFF.

The genes are TRBV11-2 and TRBJ2-7; a possible D gene is TRBD1 (6 bases). Germline V gene data show CDR1 as SGHAT and CDR2 as FQNNGV. This CDR3 contains 12 residues. Trimming shortened V by 4 bases and J by 6 bases, and 10 bases separated the two germline ends. The DNA for the CDR3 is TGTGCCAGCAGCTATCAGGGGACCGAGCAGTACTTC. It is translated as CASSYQGTEQYF.

The chain has TRBV9 and TRBJ2-3; a weak D match, TRBD2 (5 bases). Germline V CDR1 and CDR2: SGDLS, YYNGEE. CDR3 length equals 15 residues. V dropped 0 bases and J dropped 4 bases, with 12 bases sitting between them. The CDR3 reads CASSVDPARADTQYF. As DNA, the CDR3 is TGTGCCAGCAGCGTAGATCCAGCGAGGGCAGATACGCAGTATTTT.

The chain recombines TRBV7-6 with TRBJ1-1, with TRBD1 identical over 8 bases. Germline lookup yields CDR1 SGHVS and CDR2 FNYEAQ. Trimming cost V 4 bases and J 7 bases; bases outside gene matches: 5. The CDR3 covers 13 residues. The CDR3 region has the DNA TGTGCCAGCAGCTACTACAGGGGGGGTGAAGCTTTCTTT. Translation: CASSYYRGGEAFF. Full variable domain (rest looked up from reference TRBV7-6 and TRBJ1-1): GAGVSQSPRYKVTKRGQDVALRCDPISGHVSLYWYRQALGQGPEFLTYFNYEAQQDKSGLPNDRFSAERPEGSISTLTIQRTEQRDSAMYRCASSYYRGGEAFFGQGTRLTVV.

This clone was found a few times. This sequence joins TRBV19 and TRBJ1-5; a weak D match, TRBD1 (5 bases). CDR1 LNHDA and CDR2 SQIVND come from the germline V gene (reference sequence). The V gene lost 6 bases and the J gene lost 0 bases, with 12 bases spanning the gap. The length of the CDR3 is 15 residues. Written as DNA, the CDR3 is TGTGCCAGTAGGCTCGACAGATATAGCAATCAGCCCCAGCATTTT. It yields the protein CASRLDRYSNQPQHF.

V and J are TRBV5-1 and TRBJ2-3, with D unclear. Germline CDR1 SGHRS, CDR2 YFSETQ. V gave up 0 bases and J gave up 5 bases, with 10 bases separating them. This CDR3 contains 14 residues. CDR3 protein: CASSLVSRGDTQYF. CDR3 coding DNA: TGCGCCAGCAGCTTGGTGTCCAGAGGAGATACGCAGTATTTT.

The J gene is TRBJ2-5, the V gene TRBV29-1, with 9 nucleotides matching TRBD1. The DNA end favors TRBJ2-7, so the J call may be wrong. The CDR3 totals 11 residues. The germline gives CDR1 SQVTM, CDR2 ANQGSEA. The CDR3, as DNA: TGCAGCGTGGGGACAGGGTACGAGCAGTACTTC. Its protein is CSVGTGYEQYF.

The chain employs TRBV28 and TRBJ2-1, with D unresolved. The germline V and J ends were trimmed by 8 bases and 10 bases, with 18 bases remaining between them. The CDR3 is made up of 13 amino acids. Germline loops: CDR1 MDHEN, CDR2 SYDVKM. In DNA, the CDR3 is TGTGCCAGCTCCCCCCCACCGTCTAAGGAGCAGTTCTTC. It codes for CASSPPPSKEQFF. The variable domain in full, completed from reference TRBV28 and TRBJ2-1, reads DVKVTQSSRYLVKRTGEKVFLECVQDMDHENMFWYRQDPGLGLRLIYFSYDVKMKEKGDIPEGYSVSREKKERFSLILESASTNQTSMYLCASSPPPSKEQFFGPGTRLTVL.

V gene TRBV7-9 combines with J gene TRBJ2-5; D call uncertain. Germline CDR1 SEHNR, CDR2 FQNEAQ (reference sequence). V was clipped by 2 bases and J by 5 bases, with 15 bases between them. This CDR3 has 15 residues. The CDR3 region has the DNA TGTGCCAGCAGCTTACGGTCAGGTCCGGAGGAGACCCAGTACTTC. This gives the protein CASSLRSGPEETQYF.

CDR3 sequence: CASSSPPASGANVLTF. CDR3 DNA sequence: TGTGCCAGTAGTAGCCCACCGGCCTCTGGGGCCAACGTCCTGACTTTC. The chain links TRBV19 to TRBJ2-6; D uncertain. The germline V gene has CDR1 LNHDA and CDR2 SQIVND (reference sequence). V was clipped by 4 bases and J by 0 bases, with 10 bases between them. CDR3 length equals 16 residues.

This chain connects TRBV19 to TRBJ2-1; 9 nucleotides line up with TRBD2. CDR3 size: 17 residues. Germline lookup yields CDR1 LNHDA and CDR2 SQIVND (reference sequence). The trim removed 2 bases at V and 9 bases at J, leaving 14 bases unmatched. CDR3 region: CASSIRGVGGGAIEQFF. The CDR3 nucleotides are TGTGCCAGTAGTATACGTGGGGTTGGCGGGGGGGCCATTGAGCAGTTCTTC.

V and J are TRBV9 and TRBJ2-5; D gene ambiguous. CDR1 SGDLS and CDR2 YYNGEE come from the germline V gene. The CDR3 is 13 amino acids. Between the trimmed V and J ends, which lost 0 bases and 5 bases, there was a span of 8 bases. The CDR3: CASSVGGMETQYF. The CDR3, as DNA: TGTGCCAGCAGCGTAGGTGGCATGGAGACCCAGTACTTC. The full variable domain, its missing parts supplied by reference TRBV9 and TRBJ2-5, is DSGVTQTPKHLITATGQRVTLRCSPRSGDLSVYWYQQSLDQGLQFLIQYYNGEERAKGNILERFSAQQFPDLHSELNLSSLELGDSALYFCASSVGGMETQYFGPGTRLLVL.

J is TRBJ1-3 and V is TRBV4-1; D not certain. Germline V lookup: CDR1 MGHRA, CDR2 YSYEKL. The CDR3 has 16 amino acids. V lost 0 bases and J 0 bases, leaving 9 bases between the germline ends. CDR3 coding DNA: TGCGCCAGCAGCCAAGATGAACCTTACTCTGGAAACACCATATATTTT. Translating it yields CASSQDEPYSGNTIYF.

This clone appeared a single time. CDR3 protein: CASSQDLGRDQPQHF. In DNA form, the CDR3 reads TGTGCCAGCAGCCAAGATTTGGGGCGCGATCAGCCCCAGCATTTT. This chain links TRBV4-2 with TRBJ1-5, with TRBD1 as a possible D gene (5 bases). The V gene's germline CDR1 is LGHNA and CDR2 YNFKEQ. V shed 0 bases and J shed 5 bases, with 11 bases lying between them. CDR3 length: 15 residues.

V gene TRBV7-9 combines with J gene TRBJ1-4; tentative D call: TRBD1 (5 bases). This CDR3 has 15 residues. V lost 1 base, J lost 4 bases, and 10 bases lay in between. The V gene's germline CDR1 is SEHNR and CDR2 FQNEAQ (reference sequence). The CDR3 sequence: CASSLEGRINEKLFF. CDR3 bases: TGTGCCAGCAGCTTAGAGGGACGGATTAATGAAAAACTGTTTTTT.

V gene TRBV10-3 combines with J gene TRBJ1-1, with a possible D match to TRBD1 (5 bases). The germline V gene encodes CDR1 ENHRY and CDR2 SYGVKD. This CDR3 comprises 15 residues. Trimming pared 10 bases from V and 3 bases from J, leaving 21 bases between. CDR3 amino acids: CATKSPPGRDTEAFF. The CDR3 DNA reads TGTGCCACCAAGTCCCCCCCAGGGAGGGACACTGAAGCTTTCTTT.

CDR3 residues: CASSLGPSQETQYF. The CDR3 nucleotides read TGTGCCAGCAGCTTAGGGCCATCCCAAGAGACCCAGTACTTC. The V call is TRBV11-3, the J call TRBJ2-5; D is undetermined. V lost 1 base, J lost 1 base, and 7 bases lay in between. Germline-derived CDR1 and CDR2 are SGHNT and YENEEA. The CDR3 runs 14 residues.

In its sample, this clone was seen a few times. The chain carries TRBV6-5 and TRBJ1-1; D gene uncertain. Deletions cut 2 bases from V and 7 bases from J, with 8 bases between. This CDR3 comprises 12 residues. Germline values: CDR1 MNHEY, CDR2 SVGAGI. CDR3 protein: CASSYRIGEAFF. The CDR3 DNA is TGTGCCAGCAGTTACCGAATCGGTGAAGCTTTCTTT.

This chain links TRBV30 with TRBJ1-4; TRBD1 matches 10 bases. The germline CDR1 and CDR2 sequences are GTSNPN and SVGIG (reference sequence). V shed 7 bases and J 7 bases; nucleotides not matched to a gene: 3. This CDR3 comprises 12 residues. This CDR3 is CAFGQGGEKLFF. For the CDR3, the DNA is TGTGCCTTCGGACAGGGGGGTGAAAAACTGTTTTTT. Combining the CDR3 with reference TRBV30 and TRBJ1-4 gives the whole variable domain SQTIHQWPATLVQPVGSPLSLECTVEGTSNPNLYWYRQAAGRGLQLLFYSVGIGQISSEVPQNLSASRPQDRQFILSSKKLLLSDSGFYLCAFGQGGEKLFFGSGTQLSVL.

The chain is built from TRBV5-8 and TRBJ1-6; D may be TRBD1 (6 bases). The V and J ends lost 1 base and 6 bases respectively, with 8 bases between them. The CDR3 contains 14 residues. Germline assignment: CDR1 SGHTS and CDR2 YDEGEE. CDR3 loop: CASSLRGGNSPLHF. For the CDR3, the DNA is TGTGCCAGCAGCTTGAGGGGGGGTAATTCACCCCTCCACTTT. The variable domain in full, completed from reference TRBV5-8 and TRBJ1-6, reads EAGVTQSPTHLIKTRGQQATLRCSPISGHTSVYWYQQALGLGLQFLLWYDEGEERNRGNFPPRFSGRQFPNYSSELNVNALELEDSALYLCASSLRGGNSPLHFGNGTRLTVT.